What follows are 12 T cell receptor beta chains derived from one specimen sequenced in a study of T-cell reconstitution after alpha-beta-depleted transplantation in children. The authors prepared the TCRbeta library with unique molecular identifiers. Each CDR3 protein is one row after TCRdb ran MiXCR on the PCR reads. The repertoire consists of hundreds of thousands of distinct CDR3 sequences, with 13% occurring once and the leading ten covering around 0.76%. The source was PBMCs, collected before TCRalphabeta/CD19-depleted stem cell transplant. Receptor source: a girl aged 2 to 10 with congenital amegakaryocytic thrombocytopenia, due to receive a stem cell transplant.

This clonotype was found many times. This rearrangement joins TRBV29-1 to TRBJ2-1; 10 bases match TRBD2. V gave up 2 bases and J gave up 5 bases; unmatched junction bases: 27. CDR1 is SQVTM, CDR2 ANQGSEA, per germline. This CDR3 is built from 22 residues. This CDR3 is CSVELAQSSGSRSRRGHNEQFF. CDR3 nucleotides: TGCAGCGTTGAATTGGCTCAGTCTAGCGGGAGCAGGAGCAGGAGGGGTCACAATGAGCAGTTCTTC.

This clonotype was counted at least ten times. This chain joins TRBV7-9 and TRBJ1-4; D uncertain. The CDR3 consists of 13 residues. Deletions cut 1 base from V and 7 bases from J, with 7 bases between. CDR1 and CDR2 (germline): SEHNR, FQNEAQ (reference sequence). As DNA, the CDR3 is TGTGCCAGCAGCTTAGGCCCGGGTGAAAAACTGTTTTTT. This sequence encodes CASSLGPGEKLFF.

This clonotype was counted at least ten times. This chain links TRBV5-1 with TRBJ2-1, with a tentative D call TRBD1 (6 bases). V dropped 4 bases and J dropped 3 bases, with 11 bases sitting between them. There are 14 residues in the CDR3. Germline-derived CDR1 and CDR2 are SGHRS and YFSETQ. As DNA, the CDR3 is TGCGCCAGCAGCAAATCAGGGGACTACAATGAGCAGTTCTTC. Translation: CASSKSGDYNEQFF.

This clonotype was detected ten times or more. The chain employs TRBV29-1 and TRBJ1-5; D perhaps matches TRBD1 (6 bases). Trimming shortened V by 7 bases and J by 1 base, and 14 bases separated the two germline ends. The germline gives CDR1 SQVTM, CDR2 ANQGSEA. The CDR3 has 14 amino acids. Here the CDR3 reads CSANLGGSNQPQHF. The CDR3 coding sequence is TGCAGCGCCAACCTAGGGGGAAGCAATCAGCCCCAGCATTTT.

The table lists this clonotype with many counts. V is TRBV12-3 or TRBV12-4 and J is TRBJ2-1; 7 bases fit TRBD2. This CDR3 is 14 amino acids long. The ends lost 3 bases at V and 7 bases at J; junction bases unmatched: 6. This chain's CDR3 is CASSFMRESNEQFF. The CDR3 DNA reads TGTGCCAGCAGTTTTATGCGGGAGTCGAATGAGCAGTTCTTC.

As for this clonotype: The junction differs from germline at one of its ends, possibly a read error. The V and J genes are TRBV7-9 and TRBJ2-3, with D unclear. In germline, CDR1 is SEHNR, CDR2 FQNEAQ (reference sequence). This CDR3 spans 16 amino acids. The chain's CDR3 is CTSSPTPGTNTDTQYF. The CDR3 bases are TGTACCAGCAGTCCCACACCGGGTACCAACACAGATACGCAGTATTTT.

This clonotype was seen at least ten times. DNA of the CDR3: TGCAGCGTCGCCGACAGAGAGCAGTACTTC. Encoded protein: CSVADREQYF. The gene calls are TRBV29-1 and TRBJ2-7; possibly TRBD1 for D (5 bases). Deletions cut 6 bases from V and 7 bases from J, with 10 bases between. The CDR3 consists of 10 residues. Germline-derived CDR1 and CDR2 are SQVTM and ANQGSEA.

The V call is TRBV28, the J call TRBJ1-2, with D possibly matching TRBD1 (5 bases). The V gene's germline CDR1 is MDHEN and CDR2 SYDVKM. Trimming took off 5 bases at V and 6 bases at J, with 10 bases between the two ends. The CDR3 is 12 residues long. The CDR3 DNA reads TGTGCCAGCAGTCCGCCGACAGATGGCTACACCTTC. It is translated as CASSPPTDGYTF.

This clonotype came up many times. The chain employs TRBV5-1 and TRBJ1-1; the match to TRBD1 covers 7 bases. Germline CDR1 and CDR2: SGHRS and YFSETQ. Trimming removed 4 bases from V and 4 bases from J; junction bases left unmatched: 4. This CDR3 is built from 13 residues. CDR3 sequence reads: CASSPTGSTEAFF. DNA for the CDR3: TGCGCCAGCAGCCCGACAGGGAGCACTGAAGCTTTCTTT.

This clonotype was observed a handful of times. The gene calls are TRBV11-2 and TRBJ2-7, with unresolved D. This CDR3 comprises 11 residues. Trimming took 3 bases from V and 7 from J, leaving 7 bases between them. Germline CDR1 and CDR2: SGHAT and FQNNGV. CDR3 bases: TGTGCCAGCAGCTTGGCCTTAGAGCAGTACTTC. Translated: CASSLALEQYF.

V usage is TRBV29-1 and J usage is TRBJ2-3; 10 nucleotides agree with TRBD2. Germline assignment: CDR1 SQVTM and CDR2 ANQGSEA. V lost 7 bases, J lost 3 bases, and 7 bases stayed unmatched. This CDR3 is 14 amino acids long. The CDR3 DNA reads TGCAGCGACGGGACTAGCGAGGCAACAGATACGCAGTATTTT. The encoded protein is CSDGTSEATDTQYF.

This clonotype came up many times. The chain employs TRBV6-1 and TRBJ2-3; TRBD2 aligns across 7 bases. Germline trimming cut 6 bases from V and 4 bases from J; bases unmatched to any gene: 7. The germline V gene encodes CDR1 MNHNS and CDR2 SASEGT. The CDR3 is made up of 14 amino acids. The CDR3 spells CASSLGLVPDTQYF. DNA for the CDR3: TGTGCCAGCAGCCTAGGACTAGTCCCAGATACGCAGTATTTT.